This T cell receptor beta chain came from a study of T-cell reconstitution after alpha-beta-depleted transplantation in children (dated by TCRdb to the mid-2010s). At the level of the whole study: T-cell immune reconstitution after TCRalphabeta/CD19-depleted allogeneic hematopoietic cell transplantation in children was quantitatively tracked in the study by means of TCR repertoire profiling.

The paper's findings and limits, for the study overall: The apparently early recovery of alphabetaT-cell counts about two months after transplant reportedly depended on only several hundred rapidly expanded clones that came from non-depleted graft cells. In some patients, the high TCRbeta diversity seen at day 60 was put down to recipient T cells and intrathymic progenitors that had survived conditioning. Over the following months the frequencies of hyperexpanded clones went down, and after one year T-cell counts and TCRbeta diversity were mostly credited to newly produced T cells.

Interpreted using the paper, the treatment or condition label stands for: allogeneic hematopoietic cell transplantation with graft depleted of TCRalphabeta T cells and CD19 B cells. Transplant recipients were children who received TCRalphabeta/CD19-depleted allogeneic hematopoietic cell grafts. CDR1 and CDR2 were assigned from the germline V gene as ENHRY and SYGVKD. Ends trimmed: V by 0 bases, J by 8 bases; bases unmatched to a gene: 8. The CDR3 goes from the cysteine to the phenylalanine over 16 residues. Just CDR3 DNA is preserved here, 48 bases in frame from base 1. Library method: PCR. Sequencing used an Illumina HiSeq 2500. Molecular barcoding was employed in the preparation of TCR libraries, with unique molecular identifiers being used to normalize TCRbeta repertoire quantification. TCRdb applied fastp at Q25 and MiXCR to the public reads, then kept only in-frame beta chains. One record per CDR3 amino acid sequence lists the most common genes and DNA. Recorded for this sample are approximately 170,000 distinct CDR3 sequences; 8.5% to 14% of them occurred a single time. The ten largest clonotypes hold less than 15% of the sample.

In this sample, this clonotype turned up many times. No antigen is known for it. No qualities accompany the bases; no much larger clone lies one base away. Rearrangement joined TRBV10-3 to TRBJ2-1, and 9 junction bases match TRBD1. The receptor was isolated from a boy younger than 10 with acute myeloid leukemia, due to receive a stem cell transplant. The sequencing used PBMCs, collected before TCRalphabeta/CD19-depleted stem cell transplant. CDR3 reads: CAISESGTGSWDEQFF. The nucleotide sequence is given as TGTGCCATCAGTGAGTCGGGGACAGGGAGCTGGGATGAGCAGTTCTTC.